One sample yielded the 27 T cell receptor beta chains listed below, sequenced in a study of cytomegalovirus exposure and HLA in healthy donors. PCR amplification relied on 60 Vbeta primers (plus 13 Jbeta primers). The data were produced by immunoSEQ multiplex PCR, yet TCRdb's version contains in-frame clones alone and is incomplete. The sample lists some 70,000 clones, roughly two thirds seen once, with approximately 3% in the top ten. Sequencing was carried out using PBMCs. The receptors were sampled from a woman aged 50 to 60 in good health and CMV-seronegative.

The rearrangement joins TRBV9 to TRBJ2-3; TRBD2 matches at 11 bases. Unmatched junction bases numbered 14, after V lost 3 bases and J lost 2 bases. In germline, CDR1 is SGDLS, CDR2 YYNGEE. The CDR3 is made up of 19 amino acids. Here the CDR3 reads CASSAFGGASGRSTDTQYF. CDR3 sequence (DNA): TGTGCCAGCAGCGCTTTCGGGGGGGCTAGCGGGAGGTCCACAGATACGCAGTATTTT.

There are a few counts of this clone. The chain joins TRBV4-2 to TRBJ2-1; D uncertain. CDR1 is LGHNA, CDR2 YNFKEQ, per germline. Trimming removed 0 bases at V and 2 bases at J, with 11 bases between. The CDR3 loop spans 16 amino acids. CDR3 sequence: CASSQDPSAAYNEQFF. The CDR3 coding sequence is TGTGCCAGCAGCCAAGATCCCAGCGCCGCCTACAATGAGCAGTTCTTC.

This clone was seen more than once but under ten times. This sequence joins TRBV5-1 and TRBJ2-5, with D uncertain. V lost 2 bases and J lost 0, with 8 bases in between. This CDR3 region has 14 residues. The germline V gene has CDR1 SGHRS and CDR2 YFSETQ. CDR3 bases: TGCGCCAGCAGCTTCCAGGCGTACCAAGAGACCCAGTACTTC. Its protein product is CASSFQAYQETQYF.

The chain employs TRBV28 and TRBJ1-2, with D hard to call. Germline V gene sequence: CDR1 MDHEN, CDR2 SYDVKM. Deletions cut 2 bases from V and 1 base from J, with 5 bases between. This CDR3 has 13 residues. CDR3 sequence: CASSLVYNYGYTF. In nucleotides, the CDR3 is TGTGCCAGCAGTTTAGTTTATAACTATGGCTACACCTTC.

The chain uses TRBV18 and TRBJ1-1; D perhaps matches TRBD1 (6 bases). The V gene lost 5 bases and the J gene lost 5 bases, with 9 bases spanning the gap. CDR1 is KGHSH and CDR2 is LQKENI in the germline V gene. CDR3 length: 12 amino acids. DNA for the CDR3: TGTGCCAGCTCAGCAGGGGTGACTGAAGCTTTCTTT. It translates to CASSAGVTEAFF.

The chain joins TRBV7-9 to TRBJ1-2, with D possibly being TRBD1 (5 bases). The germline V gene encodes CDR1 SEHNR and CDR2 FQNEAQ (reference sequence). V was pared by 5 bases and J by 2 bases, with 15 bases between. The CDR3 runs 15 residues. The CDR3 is CASSQRGMLNYGYTF. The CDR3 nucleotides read TGTGCCAGCAGCCAACGGGGGATGTTGAACTATGGCTACACCTTC.

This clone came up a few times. CDR3 sequence reads: CASSDGTGAEKLFF. The CDR3 DNA follows: TGTGCCAGCTCAGACGGGACAGGGGCTGAAAAACTGTTTTTT. The V gene is TRBV18, the J gene TRBJ1-4; 10 bases fit TRBD1. The V gene's germline CDR1 is KGHSH and CDR2 LQKENI. J was trimmed by 7 bases and V by 5 bases; bases with no gene match: 4. The CDR3 consists of 14 residues.

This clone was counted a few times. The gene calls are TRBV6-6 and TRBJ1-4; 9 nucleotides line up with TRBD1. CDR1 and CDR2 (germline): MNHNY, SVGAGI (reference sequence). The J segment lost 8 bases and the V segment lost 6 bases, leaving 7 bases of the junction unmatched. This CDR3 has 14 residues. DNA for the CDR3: TGTGCCAGCAGCCAGACCGGGACAGGGGAAAAACTGTTTTTT. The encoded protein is CASSQTGTGEKLFF.

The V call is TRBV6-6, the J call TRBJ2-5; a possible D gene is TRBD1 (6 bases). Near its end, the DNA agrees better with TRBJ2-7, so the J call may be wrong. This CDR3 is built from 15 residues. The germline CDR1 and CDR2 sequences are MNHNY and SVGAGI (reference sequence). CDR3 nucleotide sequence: TGTGCCAGCAGTTACTCGGGCAGGGGCAACCACGAGCAGTACTTC. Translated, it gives CASSYSGRGNHEQYF.

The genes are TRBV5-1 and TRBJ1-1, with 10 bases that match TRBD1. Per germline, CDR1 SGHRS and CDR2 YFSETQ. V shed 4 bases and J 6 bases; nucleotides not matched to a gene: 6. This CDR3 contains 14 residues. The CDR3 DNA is TGCGCCAGCAGCCCTCAGGACAGGGGGGCTGAAGCTTTCTTT. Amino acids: CASSPQDRGAEAFF.

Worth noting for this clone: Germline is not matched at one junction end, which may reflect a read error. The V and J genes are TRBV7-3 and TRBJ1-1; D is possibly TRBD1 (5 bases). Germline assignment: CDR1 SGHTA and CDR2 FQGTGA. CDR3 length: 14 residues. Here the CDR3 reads CASSLTGGDTEAFF. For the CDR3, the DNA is TGTGCCAGCAGTTTAACAGGAGGGGACACTGAAGCTTTCTTT.

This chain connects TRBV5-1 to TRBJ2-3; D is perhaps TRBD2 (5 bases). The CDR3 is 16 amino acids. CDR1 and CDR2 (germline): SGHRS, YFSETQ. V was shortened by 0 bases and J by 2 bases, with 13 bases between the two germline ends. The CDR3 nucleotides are TGCGCCAGCAGCTTGGCGGAGCGGAGATCCACAGATACGCAGTATTTT. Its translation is CASSLAERRSTDTQYF.

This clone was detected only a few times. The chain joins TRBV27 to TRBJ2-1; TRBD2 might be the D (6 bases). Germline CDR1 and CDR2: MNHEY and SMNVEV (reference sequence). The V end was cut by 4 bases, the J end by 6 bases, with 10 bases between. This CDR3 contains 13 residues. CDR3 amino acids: CASSYVGGNEQFF. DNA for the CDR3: TGTGCCAGCAGTTACGTCGGGGGCAATGAGCAGTTCTTC.

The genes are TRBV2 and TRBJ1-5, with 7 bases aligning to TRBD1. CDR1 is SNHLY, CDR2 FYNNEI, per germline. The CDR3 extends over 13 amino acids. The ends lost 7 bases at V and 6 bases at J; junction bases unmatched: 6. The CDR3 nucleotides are TGTGCCAGCATATACAGGGGTGGTCAGCCCCAGCATTTT. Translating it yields CASIYRGGQPQHF.

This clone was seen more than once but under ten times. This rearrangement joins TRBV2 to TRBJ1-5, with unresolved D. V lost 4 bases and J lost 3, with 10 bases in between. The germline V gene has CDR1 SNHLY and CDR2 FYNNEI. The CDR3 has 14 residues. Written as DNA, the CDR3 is TGTGCCAGCAGTGGGCGGAGGAACAATCAGCCCCAGCATTTT. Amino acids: CASSGRRNNQPQHF.

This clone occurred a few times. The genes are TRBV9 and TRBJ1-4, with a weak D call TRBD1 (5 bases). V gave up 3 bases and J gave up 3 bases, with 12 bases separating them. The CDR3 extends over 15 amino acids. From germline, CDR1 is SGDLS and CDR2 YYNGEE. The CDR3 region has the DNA TGTGCCAGCAGCGCCTCAGGGTTCCCTAATGAAAAACTGTTTTTT. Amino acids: CASSASGFPNEKLFF.

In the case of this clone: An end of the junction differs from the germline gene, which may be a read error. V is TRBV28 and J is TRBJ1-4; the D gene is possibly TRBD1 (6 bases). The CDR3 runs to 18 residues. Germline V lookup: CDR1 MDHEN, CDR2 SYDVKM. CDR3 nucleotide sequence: TGTGCCAGCAGTTCCATGAAGGGGGTGGTGGGGGCTAATGAAAAACTGCTTTTT. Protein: CASSSMKGVVGANEKLLF.

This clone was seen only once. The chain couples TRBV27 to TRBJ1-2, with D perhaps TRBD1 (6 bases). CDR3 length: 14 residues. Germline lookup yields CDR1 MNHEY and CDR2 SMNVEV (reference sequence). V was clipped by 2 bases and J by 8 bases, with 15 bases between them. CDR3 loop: CASSLESGVGGYTF. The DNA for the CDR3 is TGTGCCAGCAGTTTAGAGTCAGGGGTAGGGGGCTACACCTTC.

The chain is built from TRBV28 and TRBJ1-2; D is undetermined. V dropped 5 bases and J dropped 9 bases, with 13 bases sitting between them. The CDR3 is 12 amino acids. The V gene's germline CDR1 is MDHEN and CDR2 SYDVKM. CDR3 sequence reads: CASSPPGRSYTF. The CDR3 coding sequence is TGTGCCAGCAGTCCTCCGGGAAGAAGCTACACCTTC.

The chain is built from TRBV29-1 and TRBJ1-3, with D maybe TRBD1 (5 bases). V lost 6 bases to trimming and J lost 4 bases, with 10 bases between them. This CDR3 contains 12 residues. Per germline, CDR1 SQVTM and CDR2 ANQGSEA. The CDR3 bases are TGCAGCGTCTGGACAACCGGAAACACCATATATTTT. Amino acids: CSVWTTGNTIYF.

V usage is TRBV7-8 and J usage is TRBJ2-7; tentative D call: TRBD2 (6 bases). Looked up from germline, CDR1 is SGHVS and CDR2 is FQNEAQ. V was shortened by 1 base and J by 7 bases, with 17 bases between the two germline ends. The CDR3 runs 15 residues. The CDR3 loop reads CASSLGPGRAGEQYF. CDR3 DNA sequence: TGTGCCAGCAGCTTAGGACCGGGACGGGCGGGGGAGCAGTACTTC.

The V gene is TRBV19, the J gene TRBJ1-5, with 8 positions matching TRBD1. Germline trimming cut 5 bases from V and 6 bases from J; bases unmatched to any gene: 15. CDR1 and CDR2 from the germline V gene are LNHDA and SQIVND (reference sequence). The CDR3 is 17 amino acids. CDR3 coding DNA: TGTGCCAGTAGTGCCCGATGGTGGTCAGGGGGCGTTCAGCCCCAGCATTTT. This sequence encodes CASSARWWSGGVQPQHF.

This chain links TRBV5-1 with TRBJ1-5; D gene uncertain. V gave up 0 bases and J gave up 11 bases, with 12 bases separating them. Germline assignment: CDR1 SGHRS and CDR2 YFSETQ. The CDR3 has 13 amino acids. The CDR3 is CASSLGEREAQHF. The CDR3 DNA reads TGCGCCAGCAGCTTGGGGGAGAGGGAGGCCCAGCATTTT.

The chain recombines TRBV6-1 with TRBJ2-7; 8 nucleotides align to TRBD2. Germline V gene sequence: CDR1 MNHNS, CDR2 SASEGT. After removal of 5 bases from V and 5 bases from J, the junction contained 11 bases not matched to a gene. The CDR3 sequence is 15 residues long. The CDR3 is CASSFIAGTLDEQYF. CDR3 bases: TGTGCCAGCAGTTTTATAGCGGGGACTCTGGACGAGCAGTACTTC.

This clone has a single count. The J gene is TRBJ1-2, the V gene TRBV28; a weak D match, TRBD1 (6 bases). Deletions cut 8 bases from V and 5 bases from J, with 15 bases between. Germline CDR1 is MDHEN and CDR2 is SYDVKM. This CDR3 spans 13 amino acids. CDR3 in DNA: TGTGCCAGCGGCCGGGGGGCCGGGTATGGCTACACCTTC. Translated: CASGRGAGYGYTF.

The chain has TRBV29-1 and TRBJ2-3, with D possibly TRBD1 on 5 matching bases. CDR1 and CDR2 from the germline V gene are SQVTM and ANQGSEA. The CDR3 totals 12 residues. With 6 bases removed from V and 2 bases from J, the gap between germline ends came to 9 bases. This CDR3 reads CSVDTNTDTQYF. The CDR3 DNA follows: TGCAGCGTGGACACCAACACAGATACGCAGTATTTT.

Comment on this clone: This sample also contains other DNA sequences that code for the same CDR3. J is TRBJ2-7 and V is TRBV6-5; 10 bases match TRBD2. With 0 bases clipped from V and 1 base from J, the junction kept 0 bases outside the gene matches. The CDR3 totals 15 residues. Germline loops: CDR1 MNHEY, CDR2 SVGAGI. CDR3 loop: CASSYSSGGSYEQYF. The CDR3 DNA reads TGTGCCAGCAGTTACTCTAGCGGGGGGTCCTACGAGCAGTACTTC.